A selection of T cell receptor beta chains follows, all from one sample in a study of cytomegalovirus exposure and HLA in healthy donors. The assay was immunoSEQ multiplex PCR, and TCRdb's table has in-frame clones only and misses some. In the table there are 85,000 to 100,000 clones, just under 90% of which are singletons. Sequencing input: PBMCs. The receptor source for this set is a young man in good health and CMV-seronegative. Each CDR3 is given with its conserved first and last residue. Each record gives: CDR3 protein, CDR3 DNA, V gene, D gene, J gene, clone size. A D gene is named only where the DNA matches it firmly. Clone sizes are given selectively: once, few, many, or a class where the clone is expanded.

cdr3_aa: CASSSRRDEQYF; cdr3_nt: TGTGCCAGCAGCTCCCGCCGGGACGAGCAGTACTTC; v_call: TRBV11-1; d_call: .; j_call: TRBJ2-7; clone_size: .
cdr3_aa: CASTSSVSYEQYF; cdr3_nt: TGTGCCAGCACTTCTAGCGTATCCTACGAGCAGTACTTC; v_call: TRBV28; d_call: .; j_call: TRBJ2-7; clone_size: .
cdr3_aa: CASSVTTGSFGELFF; cdr3_nt: TGTGCCAGCAGTGTGACTACTGGGAGCTTCGGGGAGCTGTTTTTT; v_call: TRBV11-1; d_call: .; j_call: TRBJ2-2; clone_size: .
cdr3_aa: CASSGGGGVYEQCF; cdr3_nt: TGTGCCAGCAGCGGAGGGGGCGGGGTCTACGAGCAGTGCTTC; v_call: TRBV9; d_call: .; j_call: TRBJ2-7; clone_size: once
cdr3_aa: CASSLGTQPVTQYF; cdr3_nt: TGTGCCAGCAGCTTGGGGACTCAACCCGTTACGCAGTATTTT; v_call: TRBV7-2; d_call: .; j_call: TRBJ2-3; clone_size: .
cdr3_aa: CASSFGTGTAMETQYF; cdr3_nt: TGTGCCAGCAGTTTTGGCACCGGGACAGCCATGGAGACCCAGTACTTC; v_call: TRBV6-5; d_call: TRBD1; j_call: TRBJ2-5; clone_size: .
cdr3_aa: CATGADSKETQYF; cdr3_nt: TGTGCCACCGGAGCGGACAGTAAAGAGACCCAGTACTTC; v_call: TRBV10-3; d_call: .; j_call: TRBJ2-5; clone_size: .
cdr3_aa: CASSRVAKNIQYF; cdr3_nt: TGTGCCAGTTCCAGGGTTGCCAAAAACATTCAGTACTTC; v_call: TRBV19; d_call: .; j_call: TRBJ2-4; clone_size: once
cdr3_aa: CASSVGLAGALLYNEQFF; cdr3_nt: TGTGCCAGCAGCGTAGGGCTAGCGGGAGCTTTACTATACAATGAGCAGTTCTTC; v_call: TRBV9; d_call: TRBD2; j_call: TRBJ2-1; clone_size: .
cdr3_aa: CASSPRGQANTEAFF; cdr3_nt: TGTGCCAGCTCACCCCGGGGACAGGCGAACACTGAAGCTTTCTTT; v_call: TRBV18; d_call: TRBD1; j_call: TRBJ1-1; clone_size: .
cdr3_aa: CASSLGTSRYNEQFF; cdr3_nt: TGTGCTAGCAGCTTGGGGACTAGTCGCTACAATGAGCAGTTCTTC; v_call: TRBV7-7; d_call: TRBD2; j_call: TRBJ2-1; clone_size: .
cdr3_aa: CASSLRTGTRYGYTF; cdr3_nt: TGTGCCAGCAGTCTCCGGACAGGTACGCGCTATGGCTACACCTTC; v_call: TRBV28; d_call: TRBD1; j_call: TRBJ1-2; clone_size: .
cdr3_aa: CASSDSGGYGYTF; cdr3_nt: TGTGCCAGCAGTGACTCAGGGGGATATGGCTACACCTTC; v_call: TRBV6-4; d_call: .; j_call: TRBJ1-2; clone_size: .
cdr3_aa: CASSFRQGLTPLSSYEQYF; cdr3_nt: TGTGCCAGCAGTTTCCGCCAGGGCCTAACCCCTCTAAGCTCCTACGAGCAGTACTTC; v_call: TRBV27; d_call: .; j_call: TRBJ2-7; clone_size: .
cdr3_aa: CATLAGVSDTQYF; cdr3_nt: TGTGCCACTCTAGCGGGAGTGTCGGATACGCAGTATTTT; v_call: TRBV10-3; d_call: TRBD2; j_call: TRBJ2-3; clone_size: once
cdr3_aa: CASSGSLGYTF; cdr3_nt: TGTGCCAGCAGCGGGAGTTTGGGCTACACCTTC; v_call: TRBV7-9; d_call: .; j_call: TRBJ1-2; clone_size: .
cdr3_aa: CASSQESGTLYGYTF; cdr3_nt: TGCGCCAGCAGCCAGGAGTCCGGGACACTATATGGCTACACCTTC; v_call: TRBV4-1; d_call: .; j_call: TRBJ1-2; clone_size: .
cdr3_aa: CASSYRGTNGYTF; cdr3_nt: TGTGCCAGCAGCTACAGAGGGACAAATGGCTACACCTTC; v_call: TRBV11-2; d_call: .; j_call: TRBJ1-2; clone_size: .
cdr3_aa: CASSPPREGHQETQYF; cdr3_nt: TGTGCCAGCTCACCCCCGCGGGAGGGCCACCAAGAGACCCAGTACTTC; v_call: TRBV18; d_call: TRBD2; j_call: TRBJ2-5; clone_size: .
cdr3_aa: CASSLATAANYGYTF; cdr3_nt: TGTGCCAGCAGCTTGGCAACAGCCGCTAACTATGGCTACACCTTC; v_call: TRBV5-5; d_call: .; j_call: TRBJ1-2; clone_size: once
cdr3_aa: CAWSKDRGVNTGELFF; cdr3_nt: TGTGCCTGGAGTAAAGACAGGGGCGTGAACACCGGGGAGCTGTTTTTT; v_call: TRBV30; d_call: TRBD1; j_call: TRBJ2-2; clone_size: .
cdr3_aa: CASSMRQGSNYGYTF; cdr3_nt: TGTGCCAGTAGTATGCGACAGGGGAGTAACTATGGCTACACCTTC; v_call: TRBV19; d_call: TRBD1; j_call: TRBJ1-2; clone_size: .
cdr3_aa: CASSPRVGGLANNEQFF; cdr3_nt: TGTGCCAGCAGCCCTAGGGTGGGGGGACTAGCGAACAATGAGCAGTTCTTC; v_call: TRBV9; d_call: TRBD2; j_call: TRBJ2-1; clone_size: .
cdr3_aa: CASRGSLYEQYF; cdr3_nt: TGTGCCAGCAGGGGCAGCCTCTACGAGCAGTACTTC; v_call: TRBV27; d_call: .; j_call: TRBJ2-7; clone_size: once
cdr3_aa: CASQDRQETQYF; cdr3_nt: TGTGCCTCTCAGGACAGGCAAGAGACCCAGTACTTC; v_call: TRBV27; d_call: TRBD1; j_call: TRBJ2-5; clone_size: .
cdr3_aa: CASSPGLLAGDVDPYNEQFF; cdr3_nt: TGTGCCAGCAGCCCCGGTTTGCTAGCGGGAGATGTAGACCCCTACAATGAGCAGTTCTTC; v_call: TRBV4-2; d_call: TRBD2; j_call: TRBJ2-1; clone_size: .
cdr3_aa: CASSSYRAGANVLTF; cdr3_nt: TGTGCCAGCAGCTCTTACAGGGCCGGGGCCAACGTCCTGACTTTC; v_call: TRBV5-8; d_call: .; j_call: TRBJ2-6; clone_size: once
cdr3_aa: CASNPSESYYEQYF; cdr3_nt: TGTGCCAGCAACCCTAGCGAGTCGTACTACGAGCAGTACTTC; v_call: TRBV6-6; d_call: .; j_call: TRBJ2-7; clone_size: .
cdr3_aa: CASSPSSWAQGATYEQYF; cdr3_nt: TGTGCCAGCTCACCGTCGTCTTGGGCACAGGGGGCGACCTACGAGCAGTACTTC; v_call: TRBV18; d_call: TRBD1; j_call: TRBJ2-7; clone_size: .
cdr3_aa: CASKGLAGGTYEQYF; cdr3_nt: TGCGCCAGCAAGGGACTAGCGGGAGGAACCTACGAGCAGTACTTC; v_call: TRBV5-1; d_call: TRBD2; j_call: TRBJ2-7; clone_size: .
cdr3_aa: CASSFPFGRAYEQYF; cdr3_nt: TGTGCCAGCAGTTTTCCGTTCGGGAGGGCCTACGAGCAGTACTTC; v_call: TRBV28; d_call: TRBD2; j_call: TRBJ2-7; clone_size: .
cdr3_aa: CASRPHPTLAGEWNEQYF; cdr3_nt: TGTGCCAGTAGGCCCCACCCCACTCTAGCGGGAGAATGGAACGAGCAGTACTTC; v_call: TRBV19; d_call: TRBD2; j_call: TRBJ2-7; clone_size: .
cdr3_aa: CASSVGLARRGSYNEQFF; cdr3_nt: TGTGCCAGCAGCGTCGGGCTAGCGCGACGCGGCTCCTACAATGAGCAGTTCTTC; v_call: TRBV9; d_call: .; j_call: TRBJ2-1; clone_size: .
cdr3_aa: CASSLELSVQYF; cdr3_nt: TGTGCCAGCAGCTTAGAACTATCGGTTCAGTATTTT; v_call: TRBV7-9; d_call: .; j_call: TRBJ2-3; clone_size: .
cdr3_aa: CASSYGRGGYEQYF; cdr3_nt: TGTGCCAGCAGTTACGGTAGGGGCGGATACGAGCAGTACTTC; v_call: TRBV6-5; d_call: .; j_call: TRBJ2-7; clone_size: .
cdr3_aa: CANPPRVAGELFF; cdr3_nt: TGTGCCAACCCCCCACGGGTAGCCGGGGAGCTGTTTTTT; v_call: TRBV7-2; d_call: .; j_call: TRBJ2-2; clone_size: .
cdr3_aa: CASSAISIAGEVNEQFF; cdr3_nt: TGTGCTAGCAGCGCTATCTCTATTGCGGGAGAAGTTAATGAGCAGTTCTTC; v_call: TRBV7-7; d_call: TRBD2; j_call: TRBJ2-1; clone_size: .
cdr3_aa: CASSVGTSGYEQFF; cdr3_nt: TGTGCCAGCAGCGTGGGGACTAGCGGGTATGAGCAGTTCTTC; v_call: TRBV6-4; d_call: TRBD2; j_call: TRBJ2-1; clone_size: .
cdr3_aa: CASSLEGPDRGGELFF; cdr3_nt: TGTGCCAGCAGTTTAGAAGGGCCTGACCGGGGCGGGGAGCTGTTTTTT; v_call: TRBV27; d_call: .; j_call: TRBJ2-2; clone_size: .
cdr3_aa: CASSLAGAGGYTF; cdr3_nt: TGTGCCAGCAGCCTCGCGGGGGCGGGAGGCTACACCTTC; v_call: TRBV28; d_call: .; j_call: TRBJ1-2; clone_size: .
cdr3_aa: CASSKGGVNTEAFF; cdr3_nt: TGTGCCAGCAGCAAAGGGGGTGTGAACACTGAAGCTTTCTTT; v_call: TRBV7-2; d_call: .; j_call: TRBJ1-1; clone_size: .
cdr3_aa: CSGAPAGGIYNEQFF; cdr3_nt: TGCAGCGGGGCCCCTGCGGGAGGGATATACAATGAGCAGTTCTTC; v_call: TRBV29-1; d_call: TRBD2; j_call: TRBJ2-1; clone_size: once
cdr3_aa: CAWTERVDSPLHF; cdr3_nt: TGTGCCTGGACAGAGAGGGTGGATTCACCCCTCCACTTT; v_call: TRBV30; d_call: .; j_call: TRBJ1-6; clone_size: .
cdr3_aa: CASSIGLAGGSEQYF; cdr3_nt: TGTGCCAGTAGTATAGGACTAGCGGGAGGCTCCGAGCAGTACTTC; v_call: TRBV19; d_call: TRBD2; j_call: TRBJ2-7; clone_size: .
cdr3_aa: CASIPTGLYEQYF; cdr3_nt: TGTGCCAGCATACCAACAGGGCTCTACGAGCAGTACTTC; v_call: TRBV25-1; d_call: .; j_call: TRBJ2-7; clone_size: few
cdr3_aa: CASSLVPGASGNTIYF; cdr3_nt: TGTGCCAGCAGCTTGGTTCCAGGGGCCTCTGGAAACACCATATATTTT; v_call: TRBV5-5; d_call: .; j_call: TRBJ1-3; clone_size: .
cdr3_aa: CSAKNHYEQFF; cdr3_nt: TGCAGTGCTAAAAACCACTATGAGCAGTTCTTC; v_call: TRBV20-1; d_call: .; j_call: TRBJ2-1; clone_size: .
cdr3_aa: CASSQALDPTYEQYF; cdr3_nt: TGCGCCAGCAGCCAAGCCCTAGACCCTACCTACGAGCAGTACTTC; v_call: TRBV4-3; d_call: .; j_call: TRBJ2-7; clone_size: .
cdr3_aa: CASSYGLAGEGEQYF; cdr3_nt: TGTGCCAGCAGCTACGGCCTAGCGGGAGAGGGCGAGCAGTACTTC; v_call: TRBV7-2; d_call: TRBD2; j_call: TRBJ2-7; clone_size: .
cdr3_aa: CASSLRDRGLYEQYF; cdr3_nt: TGCGCCAGCAGCTTAAGGGACAGGGGGTTGTACGAGCAGTACTTC; v_call: TRBV5-1; d_call: TRBD1; j_call: TRBJ2-7; clone_size: .
cdr3_aa: CASSGGTGGGNEQFF; cdr3_nt: TGTGCCAGCAGCGGAGGGACAGGGGGCGGGAATGAGCAGTTCTTC; v_call: TRBV9; d_call: TRBD1; j_call: TRBJ2-1; clone_size: .
cdr3_aa: CASSQAGRGSGELFF; cdr3_nt: TGTGCCAGCAGCCAAGCCGGGAGAGGGTCCGGGGAGCTGTTTTTT; v_call: TRBV4-2; d_call: .; j_call: TRBJ2-2; clone_size: .
cdr3_aa: CASSQRDRSNEQFF; cdr3_nt: TGCGCCAGCAGCCAAAGAGACAGGAGCAATGAGCAGTTCTTC; v_call: TRBV4-3; d_call: .; j_call: TRBJ2-1; clone_size: .
cdr3_aa: CASSQKLNEKLFF; cdr3_nt: TGTGCCAGCTCACAGAAGCTGAATGAAAAACTGTTTTTT; v_call: TRBV18; d_call: .; j_call: TRBJ1-4; clone_size: .
cdr3_aa: CSVEGMGGRAYNEQFF; cdr3_nt: TGCAGCGTTGAAGGTATGGGAGGGAGGGCCTACAATGAGCAGTTCTTC; v_call: TRBV29-1; d_call: TRBD2; j_call: TRBJ2-1; clone_size: .
cdr3_aa: CASSSEQGRGYF; cdr3_nt: TGTGCCAGCAGCTCCGAACAGGGCCGCGGGTACTTC; v_call: TRBV5-8; d_call: .; j_call: TRBJ2-4; clone_size: .
cdr3_aa: CATSQWSEAFF; cdr3_nt: TGTGCCACCTCCCAGTGGTCTGAAGCTTTCTTT; v_call: TRBV19; d_call: .; j_call: TRBJ1-1; clone_size: few